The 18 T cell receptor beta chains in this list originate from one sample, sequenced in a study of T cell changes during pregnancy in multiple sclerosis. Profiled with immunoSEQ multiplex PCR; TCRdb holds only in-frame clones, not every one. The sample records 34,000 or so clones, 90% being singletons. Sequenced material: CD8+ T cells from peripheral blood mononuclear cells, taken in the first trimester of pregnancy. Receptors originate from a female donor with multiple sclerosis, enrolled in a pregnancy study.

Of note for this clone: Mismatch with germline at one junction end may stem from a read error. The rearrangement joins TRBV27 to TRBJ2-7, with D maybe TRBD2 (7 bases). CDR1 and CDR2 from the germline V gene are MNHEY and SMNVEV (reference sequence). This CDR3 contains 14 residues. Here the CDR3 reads CASSLESGGRGLVF. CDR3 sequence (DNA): TGTGCCAGCAGTTTGGAGTCCGGGGGGCGCGGGCTGGTCTTC.

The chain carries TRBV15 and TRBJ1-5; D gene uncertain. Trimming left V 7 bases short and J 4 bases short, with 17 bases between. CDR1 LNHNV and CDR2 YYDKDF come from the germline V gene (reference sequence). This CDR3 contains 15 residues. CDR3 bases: TGTGCCACCAACCCGGCCACTAGCGAGAATCAGCCCCAGCATTTT. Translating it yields CATNPATSENQPQHF. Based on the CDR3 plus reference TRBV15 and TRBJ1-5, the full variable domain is DAMVIQNPRYQVTQFGKPVTLSCSQTLNHNVMYWYQQKSSQAPKLLFHYYDKDFNNEADTPDNFQSRRPNTSFCFLDIRSPGLGDTAMYLCATNPATSENQPQHFGDGTRLSIL.

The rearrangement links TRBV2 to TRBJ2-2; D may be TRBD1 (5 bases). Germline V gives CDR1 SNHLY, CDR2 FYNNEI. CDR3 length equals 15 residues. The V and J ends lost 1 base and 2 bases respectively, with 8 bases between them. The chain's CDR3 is CASSEGQTNTGELFF. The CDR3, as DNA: TGTGCCAGCAGTGAAGGACAGACAAACACCGGGGAGCTGTTTTTT.

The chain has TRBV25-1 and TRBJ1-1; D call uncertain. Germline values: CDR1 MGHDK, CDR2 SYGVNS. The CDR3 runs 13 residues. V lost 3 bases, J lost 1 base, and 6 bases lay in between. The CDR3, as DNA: TGTGCCAGCAGTGATGGAGGGAACACTGAAGCTTTCTTT. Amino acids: CASSDGGNTEAFF.

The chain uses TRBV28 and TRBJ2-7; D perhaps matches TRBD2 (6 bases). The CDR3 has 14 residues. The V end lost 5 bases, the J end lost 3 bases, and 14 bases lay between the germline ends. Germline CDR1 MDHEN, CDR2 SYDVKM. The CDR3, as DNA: TGTGCCAGCAGTAGGTCGGGAGATAACTACGAGCAGTACTTC. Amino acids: CASSRSGDNYEQYF.

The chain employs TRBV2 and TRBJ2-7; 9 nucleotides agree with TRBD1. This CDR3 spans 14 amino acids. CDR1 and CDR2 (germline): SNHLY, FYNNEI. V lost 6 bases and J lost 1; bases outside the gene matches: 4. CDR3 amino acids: CASSPGQGSYEQYF. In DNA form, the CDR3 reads TGTGCCAGCAGCCCGGGACAGGGTTCCTACGAGCAGTACTTC.

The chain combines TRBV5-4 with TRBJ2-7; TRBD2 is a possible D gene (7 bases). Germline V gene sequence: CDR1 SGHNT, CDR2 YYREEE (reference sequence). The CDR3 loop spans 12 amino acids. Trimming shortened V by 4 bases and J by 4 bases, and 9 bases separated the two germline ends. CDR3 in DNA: TGTGCCAGCAGCGGGGGGGCGTACGAGCAGTACTTC. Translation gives CASSGGAYEQYF.

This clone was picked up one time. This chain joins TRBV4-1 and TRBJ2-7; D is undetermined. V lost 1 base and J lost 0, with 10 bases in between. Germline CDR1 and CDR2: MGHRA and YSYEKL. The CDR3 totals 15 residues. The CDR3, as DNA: TGCGCCAGCAGCCAAGGCGAGGCCAACTCCTACGAGCAGTACTTC. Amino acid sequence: CASSQGEANSYEQYF.

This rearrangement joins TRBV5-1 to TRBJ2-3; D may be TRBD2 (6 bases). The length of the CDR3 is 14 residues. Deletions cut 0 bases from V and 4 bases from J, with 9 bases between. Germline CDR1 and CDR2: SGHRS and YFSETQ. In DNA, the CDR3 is TGCGCCAGCAGCTTGGCACTAGCACCAGATACGCAGTATTTT. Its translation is CASSLALAPDTQYF. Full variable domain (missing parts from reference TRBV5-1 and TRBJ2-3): KAGVTQTPRYLIKTRGQQVTLSCSPISGHRSVSWYQQTPGQGLQFLFEYFSETQRNKGNFPGRFSGRQFSNSRSEMNVSTLELGDSALYLCASSLALAPDTQYFGPGTRLTVL.

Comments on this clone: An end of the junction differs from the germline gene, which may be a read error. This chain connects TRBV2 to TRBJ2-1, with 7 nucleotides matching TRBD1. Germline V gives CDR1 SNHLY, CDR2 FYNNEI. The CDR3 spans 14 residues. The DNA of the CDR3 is TGTGCCAACAGTGAAGGGGGCAGGCATAATGAGCAGTTCTTC. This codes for CANSEGGRHNEQFF.

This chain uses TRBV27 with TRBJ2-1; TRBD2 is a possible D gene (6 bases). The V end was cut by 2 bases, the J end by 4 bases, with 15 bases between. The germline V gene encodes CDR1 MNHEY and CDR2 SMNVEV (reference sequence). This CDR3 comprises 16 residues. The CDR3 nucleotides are TGTGCCAGCAGTTTAGCGACTAGTGGTTTGTACAATGAGCAGTTCTTC. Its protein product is CASSLATSGLYNEQFF.

The CDR3 coding sequence is TGTGCCAGCAGATCGACAGGGACGGGCCGGGAGACCCAGTACTTC. It encodes CASRSTGTGRETQYF. The chain couples TRBV6-5 to TRBJ2-5; 7 nucleotides agree with TRBD1. The CDR3 consists of 15 residues. J was trimmed by 5 bases and V by 6 bases; bases with no gene match: 12. Germline V gene lookup returns CDR1 MNHEY and CDR2 SVGAGI.

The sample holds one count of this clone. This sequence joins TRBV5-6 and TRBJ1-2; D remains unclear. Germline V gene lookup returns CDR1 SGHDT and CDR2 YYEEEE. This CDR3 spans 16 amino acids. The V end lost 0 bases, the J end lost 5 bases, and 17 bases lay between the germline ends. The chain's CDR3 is CASSLDRTGIRYGYTF. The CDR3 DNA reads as TGTGCCAGCAGCTTGGACCGAACCGGGATCCGTTATGGCTACACCTTC.

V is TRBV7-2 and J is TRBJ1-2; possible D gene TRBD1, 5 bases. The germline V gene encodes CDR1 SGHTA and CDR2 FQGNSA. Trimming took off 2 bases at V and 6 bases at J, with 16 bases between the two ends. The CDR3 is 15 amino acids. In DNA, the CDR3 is TGTGCCAGCAGCTTAACACAGGCGTTTATCGATGGCTACACCTTC. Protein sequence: CASSLTQAFIDGYTF. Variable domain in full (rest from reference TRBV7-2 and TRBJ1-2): GAGVSQSPSNKVTEKGKDVELRCDPISGHTALYWYRQSLGQGLEFLIYFQGNSAPDKSGLPSDRFSAERTGGSVSTLTIQRTQQEDSAVYLCASSLTQAFIDGYTFGSGTRLTVV.

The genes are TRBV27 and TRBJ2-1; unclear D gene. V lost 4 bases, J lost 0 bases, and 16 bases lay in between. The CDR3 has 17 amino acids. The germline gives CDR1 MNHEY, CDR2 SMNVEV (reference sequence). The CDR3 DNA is TGTGCCAGCAGTTCCCTCTTAGACTGGAGCTCCTACAATGAGCAGTTCTTC. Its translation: CASSSLLDWSSYNEQFF.

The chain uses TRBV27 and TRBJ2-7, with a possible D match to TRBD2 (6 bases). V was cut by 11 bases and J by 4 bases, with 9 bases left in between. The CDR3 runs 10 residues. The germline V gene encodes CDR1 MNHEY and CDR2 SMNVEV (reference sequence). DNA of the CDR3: TGTGCCTCCGGGGGATACGAGCAGTACTTC. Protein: CASGGYEQYF.

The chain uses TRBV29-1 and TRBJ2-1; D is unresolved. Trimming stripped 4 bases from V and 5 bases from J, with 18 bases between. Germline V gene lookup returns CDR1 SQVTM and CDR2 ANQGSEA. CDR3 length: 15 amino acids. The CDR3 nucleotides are TGCAGCGTTGCCCTCCTAGTCCCGCTCAACAATGAGCAGTTCTTC. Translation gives CSVALLVPLNNEQFF.

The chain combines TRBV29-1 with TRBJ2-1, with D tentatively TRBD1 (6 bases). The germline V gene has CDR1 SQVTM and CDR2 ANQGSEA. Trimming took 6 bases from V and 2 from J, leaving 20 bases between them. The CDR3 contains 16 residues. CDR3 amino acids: CSVEPQGLGTYNEQFF. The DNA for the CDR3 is TGCAGCGTGGAACCTCAGGGGTTGGGGACCTACAATGAGCAGTTCTTC.